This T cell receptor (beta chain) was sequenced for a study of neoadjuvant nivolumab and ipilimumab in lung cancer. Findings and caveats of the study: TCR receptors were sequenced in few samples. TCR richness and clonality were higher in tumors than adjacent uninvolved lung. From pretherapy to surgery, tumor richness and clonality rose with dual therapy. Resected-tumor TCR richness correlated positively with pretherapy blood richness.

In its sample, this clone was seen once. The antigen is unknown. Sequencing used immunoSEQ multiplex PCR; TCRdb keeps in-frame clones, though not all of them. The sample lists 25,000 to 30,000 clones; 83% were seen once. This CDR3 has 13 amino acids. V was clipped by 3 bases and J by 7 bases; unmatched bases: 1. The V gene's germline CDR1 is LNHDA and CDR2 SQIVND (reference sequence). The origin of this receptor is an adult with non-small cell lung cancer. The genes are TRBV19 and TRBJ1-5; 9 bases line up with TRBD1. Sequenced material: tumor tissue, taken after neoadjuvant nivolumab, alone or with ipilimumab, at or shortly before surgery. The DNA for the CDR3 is TGTGCCAGTAGTATCGACAGGGGGCAGCCCCAGCATTTT. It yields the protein CASSIDRGQPQHF.